This TCR beta chain was sequenced in a study of T-cell reconstitution after alpha-beta-depleted transplantation in children. Regarding the study as a whole: T-cell counts and diversity were attributed mostly to newly produced T cells one year after transplant.

The TCRbeta library incorporated unique molecular identifiers. From the PCR reads, TCRdb called clonotypes with MiXCR, one entry per CDR3 protein. The sample has fewer than 150,000 distinct CDR3 sequences, about 9.5% seen once. CDR1 is MDHEN, CDR2 SYDVKM, per germline. The CDR3 spans 14 residues. V dropped 7 bases and J dropped 5 bases, with 18 bases sitting between them. The sample holds a few counts of this clonotype. The antigen remains unidentified. The J gene is TRBJ2-7, the V gene TRBV28; D uncertain. The specimen was PBMCs, mostly from graft donor cells, collected 180 days after TCRalphabeta/CD19-depleted stem cell transplant. The clonotype originates from a girl under two years old who had a stem cell transplant for combined immunodeficiency, so the T cells may come from the graft donor. CDR3 nucleotides: TGTGCCAGCAATACCATAGTTGGGTTCAACGAGCAGTACTTC. Translating gives CASNTIVGFNEQYF. The whole variable domain, remainder taken from reference TRBV28 and TRBJ2-7, is DVKVTQSSRYLVKRTGEKVFLECVQDMDHENMFWYRQDPGLGLRLIYFSYDVKMKEKGDIPEGYSVSREKKERFSLILESASTNQTSMYLCASNTIVGFNEQYFGPGTRLTVT.